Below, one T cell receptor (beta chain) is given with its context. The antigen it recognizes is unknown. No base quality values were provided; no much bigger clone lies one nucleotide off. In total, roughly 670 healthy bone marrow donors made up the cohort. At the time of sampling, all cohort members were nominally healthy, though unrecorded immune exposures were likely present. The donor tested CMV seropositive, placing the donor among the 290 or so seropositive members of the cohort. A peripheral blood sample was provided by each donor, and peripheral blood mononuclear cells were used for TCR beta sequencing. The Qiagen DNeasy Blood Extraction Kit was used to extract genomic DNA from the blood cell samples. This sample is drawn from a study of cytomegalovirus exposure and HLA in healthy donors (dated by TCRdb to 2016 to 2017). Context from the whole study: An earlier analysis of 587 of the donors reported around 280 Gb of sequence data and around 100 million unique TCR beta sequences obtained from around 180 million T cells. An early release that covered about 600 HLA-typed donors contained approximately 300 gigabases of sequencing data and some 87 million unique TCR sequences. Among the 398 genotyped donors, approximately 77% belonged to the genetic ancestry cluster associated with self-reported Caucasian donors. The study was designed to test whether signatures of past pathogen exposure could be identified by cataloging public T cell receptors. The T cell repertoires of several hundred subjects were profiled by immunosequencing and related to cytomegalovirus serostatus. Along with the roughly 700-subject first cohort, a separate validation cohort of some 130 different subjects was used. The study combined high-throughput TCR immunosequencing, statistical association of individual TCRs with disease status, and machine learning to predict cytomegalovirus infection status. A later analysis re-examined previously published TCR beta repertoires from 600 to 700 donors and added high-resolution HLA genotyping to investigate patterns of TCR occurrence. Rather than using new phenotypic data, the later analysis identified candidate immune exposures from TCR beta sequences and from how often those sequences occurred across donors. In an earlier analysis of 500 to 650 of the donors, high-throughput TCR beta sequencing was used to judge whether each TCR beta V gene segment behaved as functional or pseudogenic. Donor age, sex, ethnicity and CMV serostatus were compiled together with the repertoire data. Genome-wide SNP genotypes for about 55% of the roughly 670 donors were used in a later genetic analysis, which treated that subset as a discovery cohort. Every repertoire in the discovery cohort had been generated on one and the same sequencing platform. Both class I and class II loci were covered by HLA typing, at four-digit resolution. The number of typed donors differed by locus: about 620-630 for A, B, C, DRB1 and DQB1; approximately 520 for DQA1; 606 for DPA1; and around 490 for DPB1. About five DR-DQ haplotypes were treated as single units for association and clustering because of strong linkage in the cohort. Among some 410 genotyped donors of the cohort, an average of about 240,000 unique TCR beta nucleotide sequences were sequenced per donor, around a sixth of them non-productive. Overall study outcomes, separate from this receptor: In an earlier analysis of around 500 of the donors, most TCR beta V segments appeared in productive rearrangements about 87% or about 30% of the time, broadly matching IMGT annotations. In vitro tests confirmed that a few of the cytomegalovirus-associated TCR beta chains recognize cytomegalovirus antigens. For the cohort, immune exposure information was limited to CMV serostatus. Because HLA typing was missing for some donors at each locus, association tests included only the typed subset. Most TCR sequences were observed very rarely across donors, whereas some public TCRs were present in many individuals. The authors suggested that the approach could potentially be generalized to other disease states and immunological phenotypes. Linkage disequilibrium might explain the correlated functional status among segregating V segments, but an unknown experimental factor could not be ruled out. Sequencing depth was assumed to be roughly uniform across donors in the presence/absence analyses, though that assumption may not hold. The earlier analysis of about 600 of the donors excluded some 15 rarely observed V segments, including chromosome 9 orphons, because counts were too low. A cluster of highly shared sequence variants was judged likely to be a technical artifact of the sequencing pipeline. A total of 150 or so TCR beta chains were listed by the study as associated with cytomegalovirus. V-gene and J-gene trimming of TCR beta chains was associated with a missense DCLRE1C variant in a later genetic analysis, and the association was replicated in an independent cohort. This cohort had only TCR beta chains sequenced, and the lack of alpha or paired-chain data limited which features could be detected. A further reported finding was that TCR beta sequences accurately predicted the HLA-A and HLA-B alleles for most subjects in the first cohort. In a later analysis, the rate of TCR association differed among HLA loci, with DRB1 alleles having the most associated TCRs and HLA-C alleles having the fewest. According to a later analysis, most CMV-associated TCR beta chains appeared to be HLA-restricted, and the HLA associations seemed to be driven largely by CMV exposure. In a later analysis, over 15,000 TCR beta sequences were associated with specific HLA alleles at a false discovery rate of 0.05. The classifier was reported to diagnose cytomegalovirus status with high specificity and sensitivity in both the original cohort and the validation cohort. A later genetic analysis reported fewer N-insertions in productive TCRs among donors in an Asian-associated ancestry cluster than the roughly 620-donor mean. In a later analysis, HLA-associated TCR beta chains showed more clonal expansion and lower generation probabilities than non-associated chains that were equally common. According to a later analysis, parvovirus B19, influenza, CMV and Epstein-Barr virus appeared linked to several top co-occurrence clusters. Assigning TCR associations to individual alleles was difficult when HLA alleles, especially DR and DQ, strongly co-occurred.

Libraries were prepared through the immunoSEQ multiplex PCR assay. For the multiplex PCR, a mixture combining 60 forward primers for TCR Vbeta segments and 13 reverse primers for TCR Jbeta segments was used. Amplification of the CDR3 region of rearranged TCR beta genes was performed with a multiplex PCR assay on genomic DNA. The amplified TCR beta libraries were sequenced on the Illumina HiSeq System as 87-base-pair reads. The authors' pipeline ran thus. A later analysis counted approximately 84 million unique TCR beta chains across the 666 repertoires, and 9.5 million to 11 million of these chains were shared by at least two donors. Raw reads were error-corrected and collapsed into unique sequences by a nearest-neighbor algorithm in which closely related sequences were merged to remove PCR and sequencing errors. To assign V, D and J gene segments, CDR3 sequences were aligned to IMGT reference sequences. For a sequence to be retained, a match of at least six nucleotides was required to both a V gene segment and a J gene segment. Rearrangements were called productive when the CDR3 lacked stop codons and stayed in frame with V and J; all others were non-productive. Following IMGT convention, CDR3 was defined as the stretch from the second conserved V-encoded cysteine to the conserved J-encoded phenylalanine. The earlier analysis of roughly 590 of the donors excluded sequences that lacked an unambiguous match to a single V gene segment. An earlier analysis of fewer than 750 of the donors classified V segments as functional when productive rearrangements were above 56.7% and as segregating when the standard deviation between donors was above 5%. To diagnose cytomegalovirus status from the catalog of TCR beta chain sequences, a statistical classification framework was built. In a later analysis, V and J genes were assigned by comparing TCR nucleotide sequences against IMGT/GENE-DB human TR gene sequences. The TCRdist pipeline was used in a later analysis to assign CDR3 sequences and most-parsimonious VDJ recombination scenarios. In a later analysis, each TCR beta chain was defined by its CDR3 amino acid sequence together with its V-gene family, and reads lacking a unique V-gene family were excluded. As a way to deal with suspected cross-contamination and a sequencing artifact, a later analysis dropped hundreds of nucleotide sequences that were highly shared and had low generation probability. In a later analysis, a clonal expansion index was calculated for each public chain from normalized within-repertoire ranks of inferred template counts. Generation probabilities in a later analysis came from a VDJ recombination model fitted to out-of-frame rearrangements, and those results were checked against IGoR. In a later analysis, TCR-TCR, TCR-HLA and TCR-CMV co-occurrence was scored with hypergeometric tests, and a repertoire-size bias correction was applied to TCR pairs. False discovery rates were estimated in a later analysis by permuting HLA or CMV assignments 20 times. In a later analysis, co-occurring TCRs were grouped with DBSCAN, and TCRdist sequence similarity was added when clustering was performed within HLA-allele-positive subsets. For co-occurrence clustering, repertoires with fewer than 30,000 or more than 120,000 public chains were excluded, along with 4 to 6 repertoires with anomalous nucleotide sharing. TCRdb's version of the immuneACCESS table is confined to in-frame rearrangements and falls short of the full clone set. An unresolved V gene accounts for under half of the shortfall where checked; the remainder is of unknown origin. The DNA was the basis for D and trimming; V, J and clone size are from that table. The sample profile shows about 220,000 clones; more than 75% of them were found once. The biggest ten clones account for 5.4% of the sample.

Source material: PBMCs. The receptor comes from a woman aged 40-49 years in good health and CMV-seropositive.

The DNA sequence is TGTGCCAGTAGTATACTAGGGGCCAACGTCCTGACTTTC. This encodes CASSILGANVLTF. The chain links TRBV19 with TRBJ2-6; the D gene is not confidently resolved. CDR3 length: 13 amino acids, cysteine to phenylalanine. Of the read, only the CDR3 DNA is kept; its 39 bases are in frame from base 1. V is shortened by 2 bases, J by 4 bases, and the region joining them spans 3 bases. As encoded in the germline V gene (reference sequence), CDR1 is LNHDA while CDR2 is SQIVND.